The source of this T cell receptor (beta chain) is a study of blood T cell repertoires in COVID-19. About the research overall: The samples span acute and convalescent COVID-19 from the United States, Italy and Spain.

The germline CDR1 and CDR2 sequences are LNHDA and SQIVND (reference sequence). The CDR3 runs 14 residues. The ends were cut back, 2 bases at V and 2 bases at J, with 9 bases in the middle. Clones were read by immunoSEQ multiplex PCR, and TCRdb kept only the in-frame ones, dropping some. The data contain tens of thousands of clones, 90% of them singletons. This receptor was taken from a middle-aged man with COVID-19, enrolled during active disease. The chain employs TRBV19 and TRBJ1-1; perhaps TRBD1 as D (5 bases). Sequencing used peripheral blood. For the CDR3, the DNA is TGTGCCAGTAGTATACGGGGGGACAACACTGAAGCTTTCTTT. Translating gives CASSIRGDNTEAFF.